The text below deals with one T cell receptor beta chain. Antigen specificity is unknown. V was pared by 8 bases and J by 3 bases, with 19 bases between. From germline, CDR1 is MNHEY and CDR2 SMNVEV (reference sequence). The CDR3 sequence is 15 residues long. This sample was included in a study of identical twins. Study-wide results and limits: Zero-insertion results could be subject to partial confounding by invariant MAIT and iNKT cells. Insertions were reduced in abundant cord blood beta clonotypes but not in memory repertoires. Modelling approaches yielded underestimates of out-of-frame TCR alpha sharing between monozygotic twins.

TCRdb re-called the 5' RACE reads through MiXCR, storing one row per CDR3 protein. This sample carries around 490,000 distinct CDR3 sequences, 12% to 15% of them seen once, and the ten largest clones take roughly 0.44%. The sample was also linked to a second study, of yellow fever vaccine responses in identical twins. As that study records: It has been reported that, in twins, the vaccine T cell response seemed partly convergent and partly personalized.

The specimen sequenced was CD4+ T cells sorted from blood. This rearrangement joins TRBV27 to TRBJ1-1; a possible D gene is TRBD1 (5 bases). The TCR comes from a young woman in good health. The CDR3 region has the DNA TGTGCCAGCGGGGCGAGGGCTCTTGGAGACACTGAAGCTTTCTTT. It specifies CASGARALGDTEAFF.